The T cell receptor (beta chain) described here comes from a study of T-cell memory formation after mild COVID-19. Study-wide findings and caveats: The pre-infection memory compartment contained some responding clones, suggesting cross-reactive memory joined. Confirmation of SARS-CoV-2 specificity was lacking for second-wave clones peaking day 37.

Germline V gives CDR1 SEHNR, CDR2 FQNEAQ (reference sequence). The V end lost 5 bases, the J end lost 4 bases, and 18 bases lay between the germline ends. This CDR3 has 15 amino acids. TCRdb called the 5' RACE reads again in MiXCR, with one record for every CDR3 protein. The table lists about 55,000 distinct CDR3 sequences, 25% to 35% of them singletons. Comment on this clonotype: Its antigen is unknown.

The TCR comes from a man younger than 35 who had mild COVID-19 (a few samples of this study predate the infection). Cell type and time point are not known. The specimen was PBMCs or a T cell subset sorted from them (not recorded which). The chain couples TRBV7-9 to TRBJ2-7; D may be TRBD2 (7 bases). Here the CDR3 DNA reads TGTGCCAGCAGCGACGCCGCGGGGGCTGTATACGAGCAGTACTTC. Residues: CASSDAAGAVYEQYF.